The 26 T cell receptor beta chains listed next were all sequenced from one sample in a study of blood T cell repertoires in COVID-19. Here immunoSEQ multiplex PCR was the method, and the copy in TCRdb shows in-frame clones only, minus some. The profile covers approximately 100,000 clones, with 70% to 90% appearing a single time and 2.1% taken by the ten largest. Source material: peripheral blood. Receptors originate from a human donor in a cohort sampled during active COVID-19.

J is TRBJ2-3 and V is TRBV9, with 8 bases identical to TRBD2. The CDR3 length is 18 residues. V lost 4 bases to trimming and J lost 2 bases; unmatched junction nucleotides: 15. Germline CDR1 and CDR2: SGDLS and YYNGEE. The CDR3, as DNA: TGTGCCAGCAGCCTCCCCCCGTGGGCTAGCGGGCACACAGATACGCAGTATTTT. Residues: CASSLPPWASGHTDTQYF.

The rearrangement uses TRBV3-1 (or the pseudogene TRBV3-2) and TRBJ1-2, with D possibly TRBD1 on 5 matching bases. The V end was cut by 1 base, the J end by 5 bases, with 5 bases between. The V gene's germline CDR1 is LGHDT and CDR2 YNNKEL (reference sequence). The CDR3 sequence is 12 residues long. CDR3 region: CASSQAGYGYTF. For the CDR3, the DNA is TGTGCCAGCAGCCAAGCAGGGTATGGCTACACCTTC.

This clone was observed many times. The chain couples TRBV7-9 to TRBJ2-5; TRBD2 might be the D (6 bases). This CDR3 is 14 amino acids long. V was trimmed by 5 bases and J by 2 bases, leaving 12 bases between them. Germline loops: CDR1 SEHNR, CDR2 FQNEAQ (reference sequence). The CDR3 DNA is TGTGCCAGCAGCCTGCGGGACGGACAAGAGACCCAGTACTTC. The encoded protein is CASSLRDGQETQYF.

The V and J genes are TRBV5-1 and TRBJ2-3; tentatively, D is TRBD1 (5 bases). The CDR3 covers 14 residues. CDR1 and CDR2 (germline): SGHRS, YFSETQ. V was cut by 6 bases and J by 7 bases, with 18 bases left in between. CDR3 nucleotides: TGCGCCAGCACCCCCGTTGGGCCAGGGAATACGCAGTATTTT. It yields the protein CASTPVGPGNTQYF.

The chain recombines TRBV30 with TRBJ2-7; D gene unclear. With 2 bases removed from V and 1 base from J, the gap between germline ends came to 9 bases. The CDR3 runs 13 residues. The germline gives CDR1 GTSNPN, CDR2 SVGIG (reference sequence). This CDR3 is CAWSRAISYEQYF. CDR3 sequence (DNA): TGTGCCTGGAGTAGAGCGATTTCCTACGAGCAGTACTTC.

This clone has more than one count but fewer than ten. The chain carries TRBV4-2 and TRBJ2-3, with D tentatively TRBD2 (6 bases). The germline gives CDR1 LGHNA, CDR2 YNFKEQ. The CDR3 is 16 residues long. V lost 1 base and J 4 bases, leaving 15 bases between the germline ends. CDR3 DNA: TGTGCCAGCAGCCAAGCAACGCTAGCGTTTGCAGATACGCAGTATTTT. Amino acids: CASSQATLAFADTQYF.

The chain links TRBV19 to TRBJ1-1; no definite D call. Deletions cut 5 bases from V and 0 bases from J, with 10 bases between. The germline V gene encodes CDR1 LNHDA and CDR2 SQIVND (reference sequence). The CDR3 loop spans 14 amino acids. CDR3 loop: CASSATPMNTEAFF. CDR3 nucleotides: TGTGCCAGTAGTGCGACACCCATGAACACTGAAGCTTTCTTT. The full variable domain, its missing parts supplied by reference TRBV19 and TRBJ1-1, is DGGITQSPKYLFRKEGQNVTLSCEQNLNHDAMYWYRQDPGQGLRLIYYSQIVNDFQKGDIAEGYSVSREKKESFPLTVTSAQKNPTAFYLCASSATPMNTEAFFGQGTRLTVV.

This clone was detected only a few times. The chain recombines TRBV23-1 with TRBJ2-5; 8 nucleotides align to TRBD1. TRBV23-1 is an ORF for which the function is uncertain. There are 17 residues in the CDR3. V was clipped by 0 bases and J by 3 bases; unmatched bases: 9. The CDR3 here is CASSQSFPGTGEETQYF. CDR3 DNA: TGCGCCAGCAGTCAATCTTTCCCCGGGACAGGAGAAGAGACCCAGTACTTC.

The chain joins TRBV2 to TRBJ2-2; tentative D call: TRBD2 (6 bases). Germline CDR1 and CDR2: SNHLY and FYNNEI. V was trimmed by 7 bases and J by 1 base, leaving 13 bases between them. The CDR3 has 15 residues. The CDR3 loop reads CASKSGGVNTGELFF. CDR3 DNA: TGTGCCAGCAAATCTGGCGGGGTGAACACCGGGGAGCTGTTTTTT.

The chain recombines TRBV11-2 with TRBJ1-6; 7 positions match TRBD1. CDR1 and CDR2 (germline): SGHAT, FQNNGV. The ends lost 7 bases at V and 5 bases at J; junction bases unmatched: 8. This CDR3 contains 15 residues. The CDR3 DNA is TGTGCCAGCACCCGACAGGGACCTAATAATTCACCCCTCCACTTT. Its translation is CASTRQGPNNSPLHF.

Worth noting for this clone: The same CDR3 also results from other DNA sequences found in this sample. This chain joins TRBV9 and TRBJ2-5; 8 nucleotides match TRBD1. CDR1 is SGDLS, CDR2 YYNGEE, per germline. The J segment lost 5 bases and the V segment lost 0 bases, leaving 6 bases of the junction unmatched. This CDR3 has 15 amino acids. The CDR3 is CASSVGSGGGETQYF. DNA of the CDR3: TGTGCCAGCAGCGTAGGATCAGGGGGCGGGGAGACCCAGTACTTC.

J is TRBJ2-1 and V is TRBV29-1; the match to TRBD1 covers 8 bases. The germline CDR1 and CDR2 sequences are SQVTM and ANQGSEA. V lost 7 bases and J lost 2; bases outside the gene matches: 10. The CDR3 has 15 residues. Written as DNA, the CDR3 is TGCAGCGCCCAGGAGGGGACAGGAGCCTACAATGAGCAGTTCTTC. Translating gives CSAQEGTGAYNEQFF.

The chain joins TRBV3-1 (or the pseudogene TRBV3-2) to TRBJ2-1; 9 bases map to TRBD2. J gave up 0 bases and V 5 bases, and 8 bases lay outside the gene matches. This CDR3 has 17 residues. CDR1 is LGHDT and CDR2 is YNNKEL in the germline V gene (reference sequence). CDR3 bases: TGTGCCAGCAGCGCAGGGACTAGCCACAGCTCCTACAATGAGCAGTTCTTC. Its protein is CASSAGTSHSSYNEQFF.

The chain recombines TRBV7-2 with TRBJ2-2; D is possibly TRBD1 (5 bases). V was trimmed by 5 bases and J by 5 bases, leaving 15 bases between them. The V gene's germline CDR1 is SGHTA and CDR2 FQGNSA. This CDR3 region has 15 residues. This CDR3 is CASSPRTFRTGELFF. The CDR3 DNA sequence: TGTGCCAGCAGCCCCCGGACATTTCGGACCGGGGAGCTGTTTTTT.

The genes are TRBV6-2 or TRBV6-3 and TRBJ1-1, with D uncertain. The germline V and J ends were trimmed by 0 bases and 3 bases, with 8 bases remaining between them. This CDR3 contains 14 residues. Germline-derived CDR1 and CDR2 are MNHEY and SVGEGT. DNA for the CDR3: TGTGCCAGCAGTTACTCTGAGATAGACACTGAAGCTTTCTTT. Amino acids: CASSYSEIDTEAFF.

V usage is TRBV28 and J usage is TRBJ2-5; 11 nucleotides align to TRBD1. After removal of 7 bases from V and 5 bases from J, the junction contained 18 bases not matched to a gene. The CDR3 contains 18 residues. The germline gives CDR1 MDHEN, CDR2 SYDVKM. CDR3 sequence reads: CASTAGDRGKSDYETQYF. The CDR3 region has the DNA TGTGCCAGCACCGCCGGGGACAGGGGGAAGTCGGATTACGAGACCCAGTACTTC.

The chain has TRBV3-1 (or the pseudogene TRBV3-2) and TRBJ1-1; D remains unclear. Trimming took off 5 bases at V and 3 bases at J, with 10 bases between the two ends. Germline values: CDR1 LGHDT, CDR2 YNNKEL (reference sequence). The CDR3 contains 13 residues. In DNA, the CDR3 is TGTGCCAGCAGCGAACTATACGACACTGAAGCTTTCTTT. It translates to CASSELYDTEAFF.

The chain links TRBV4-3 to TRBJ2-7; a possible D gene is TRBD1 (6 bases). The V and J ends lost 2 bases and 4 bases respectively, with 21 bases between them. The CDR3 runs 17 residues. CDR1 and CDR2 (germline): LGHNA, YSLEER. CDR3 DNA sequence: TGCGCCAGCAGCCAAAGCCCACAGGGAACCCCCGGATACGAGCAGTACTTC. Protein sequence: CASSQSPQGTPGYEQYF.

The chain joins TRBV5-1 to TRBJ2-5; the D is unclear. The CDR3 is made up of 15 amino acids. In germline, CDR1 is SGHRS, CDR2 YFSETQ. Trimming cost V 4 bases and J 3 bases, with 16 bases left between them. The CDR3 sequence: CASSLWVPEEETQYF. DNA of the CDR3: TGCGCCAGCAGCCTATGGGTTCCTGAGGAAGAGACCCAGTACTTC.

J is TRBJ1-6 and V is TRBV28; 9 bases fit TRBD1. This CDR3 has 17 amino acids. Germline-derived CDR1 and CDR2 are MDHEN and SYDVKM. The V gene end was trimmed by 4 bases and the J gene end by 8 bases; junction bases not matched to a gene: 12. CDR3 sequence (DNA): TGTGCCAGCAGTTGGGGCGCCGGGACAGGGAAGGATTCACCCCTCCACTTT. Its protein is CASSWGAGTGKDSPLHF. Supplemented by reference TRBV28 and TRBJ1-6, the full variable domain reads DVKVTQSSRYLVKRTGEKVFLECVQDMDHENMFWYRQDPGLGLRLIYFSYDVKMKEKGDIPEGYSVSREKKERFSLILESASTNQTSMYLCASSWGAGTGKDSPLHFGNGTRLTVT.

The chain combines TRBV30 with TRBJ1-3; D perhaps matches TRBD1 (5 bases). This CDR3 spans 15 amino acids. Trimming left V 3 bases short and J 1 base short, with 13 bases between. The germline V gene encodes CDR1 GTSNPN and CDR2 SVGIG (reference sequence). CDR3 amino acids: CAWSSGTESGNTIYF. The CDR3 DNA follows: TGTGCCTGGAGCTCCGGGACTGAATCTGGAAACACCATATATTTT.

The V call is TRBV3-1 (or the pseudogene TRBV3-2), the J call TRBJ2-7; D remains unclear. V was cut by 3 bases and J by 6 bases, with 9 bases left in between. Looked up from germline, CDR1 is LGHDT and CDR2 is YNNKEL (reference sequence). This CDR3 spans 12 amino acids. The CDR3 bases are TGTGCCAGCAGCCACTCTGCCGGCGAGCAGTACTTC. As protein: CASSHSAGEQYF.

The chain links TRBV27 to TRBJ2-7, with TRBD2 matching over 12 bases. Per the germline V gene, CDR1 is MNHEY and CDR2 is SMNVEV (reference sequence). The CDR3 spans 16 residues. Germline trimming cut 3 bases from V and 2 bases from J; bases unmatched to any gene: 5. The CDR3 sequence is CASSLLTSGSPYEQYF. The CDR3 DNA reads TGTGCCAGCAGTTTGTTGACTAGCGGGAGCCCCTACGAGCAGTACTTC.

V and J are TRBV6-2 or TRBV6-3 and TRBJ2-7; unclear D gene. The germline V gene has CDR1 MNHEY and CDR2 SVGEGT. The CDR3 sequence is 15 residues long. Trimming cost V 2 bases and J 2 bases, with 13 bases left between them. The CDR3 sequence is CASSYPVLSPYEQYF. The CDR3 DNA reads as TGTGCCAGCAGTTACCCTGTCCTGTCCCCCTACGAGCAGTACTTC.

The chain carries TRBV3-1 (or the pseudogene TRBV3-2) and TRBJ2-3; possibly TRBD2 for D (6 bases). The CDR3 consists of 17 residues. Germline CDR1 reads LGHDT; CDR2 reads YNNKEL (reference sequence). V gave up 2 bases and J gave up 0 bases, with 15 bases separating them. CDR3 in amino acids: CASSQLGGPTSTDTQYF. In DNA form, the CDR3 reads TGTGCCAGCAGCCAACTCGGAGGGCCTACTAGCACAGATACGCAGTATTTT.

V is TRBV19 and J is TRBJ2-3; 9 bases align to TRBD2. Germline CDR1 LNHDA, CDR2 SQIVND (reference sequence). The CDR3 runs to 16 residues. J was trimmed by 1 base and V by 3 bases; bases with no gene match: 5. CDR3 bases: TGTGCCAGTAGTATGGTAGGCGGGGGGGGCACAGATACGCAGTATTTT. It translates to CASSMVGGGGTDTQYF.